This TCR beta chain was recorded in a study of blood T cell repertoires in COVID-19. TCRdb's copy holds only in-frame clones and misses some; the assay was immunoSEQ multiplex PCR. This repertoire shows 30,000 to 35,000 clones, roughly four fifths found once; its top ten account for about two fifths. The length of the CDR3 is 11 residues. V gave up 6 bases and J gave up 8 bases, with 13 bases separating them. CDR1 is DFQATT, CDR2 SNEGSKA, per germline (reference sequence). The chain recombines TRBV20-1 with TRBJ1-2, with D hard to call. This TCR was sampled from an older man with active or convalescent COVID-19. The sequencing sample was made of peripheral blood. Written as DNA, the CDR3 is TGCAGTGCCAAGAGGTCCGGAGGCTACACCTTC. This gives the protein CSAKRSGGYTF.